Listed here is a single TCR beta chain. As yet, its antigen is unknown. This record belongs to a study of T cells in narcolepsy. General study findings and limits: HCRT-specific and TRIB2-specific autoreactive clonotypes appeared among same-patient CSF and blood CD4+ clonotypes.

Trimming left V 1 base short and J 6 bases short, with 10 bases between. This CDR3 is built from 15 residues. Germline V CDR1 and CDR2: SEHNR, FQNEAQ (reference sequence). Profiled with immunoSEQ multiplex PCR; TCRdb holds only in-frame clones, not every one. The sample holds some 20,000 clones, roughly 87% seen once. The clonotype originates from a human donor in good health. The sequenced material came from memory (CD45RA-) CD4+ T cells from blood. This rearrangement joins TRBV7-9 to TRBJ1-6; no clear D. CDR3 DNA sequence: TGTGCCAGCAGCTTAGGTGGGGTGGGTAATTCACCCCTCCACTTT. It specifies CASSLGGVGNSPLHF.